The 13 T cell receptor beta chains below were found in one sample sequenced in a study of siplizumab effects on memory and regulatory T cells. Repertoires were generated with immunoSEQ multiplex PCR, while TCRdb's copy carries only in-frame clones and drops some. Counted here are around 100,000 clones, 94% occurring once; the ten biggest clones make up over 0.25%. The sample consisted of non-Treg CD4+ T cells sorted from blood. These receptors all stem from a human donor in good health.

This sequence joins TRBV30 and TRBJ2-1; TRBD1 matches 7 bases. There are 16 residues in the CDR3. The J segment lost 4 bases and the V segment lost 4 bases, leaving 13 bases of the junction unmatched. Looked up from germline, CDR1 is GTSNPN and CDR2 is SVGIG (reference sequence). This CDR3 is CAWKVEGAASYNEQFF. DNA of the CDR3: TGTGCCTGGAAGGTTGAGGGGGCTGCCTCTTACAATGAGCAGTTCTTC.

This chain joins TRBV14 and TRBJ2-3; D remains ambiguous. This CDR3 spans 14 amino acids. CDR1 is SGHDN, CDR2 FVKESK, per germline. V was trimmed by 1 base and J by 3 bases, leaving 8 bases between them. The CDR3 nucleotides are TGTGCCAGCAGCCAAGTCCATGGGACAGATACGCAGTATTTT. Protein: CASSQVHGTDTQYF.

Details on this clone: The junction differs from germline at one of its ends, possibly a read error. This chain uses TRBV7-3 with TRBJ2-5, with D possibly TRBD2 on 6 matching bases. Germline CDR1 and CDR2: SGHTA and FQGTGA. There are 17 residues in the CDR3. CDR3 sequence reads: CASTLKGRRGTQETQYF. The DNA of the CDR3 is TGTGCCAGCACCTTAAAGGGGAGGAGGGGTACCCAAGAGACCCAGTACTTC.

The genes are TRBV18 and TRBJ1-2; 9 bases align to TRBD1. Germline V lookup: CDR1 KGHSH, CDR2 LQKENI. Trimming took 4 bases from V and 4 from J; bases not matched to a gene: 4. The CDR3 has 14 residues. In DNA form, the CDR3 reads TGTGCCAGCTCACTTGACAGGGGGGTCTATGGCTACACCTTC. This sequence encodes CASSLDRGVYGYTF.

This clone was seen only once. This sequence joins TRBV7-9 and TRBJ2-3; 8 positions agree with TRBD2. The V gene end was trimmed by 3 bases and the J gene end by 3 bases; junction bases not matched to a gene: 5. Germline loops: CDR1 SEHNR, CDR2 FQNEAQ (reference sequence). The CDR3 loop spans 15 amino acids. CDR3 amino acids: CASSFSGRATDTQYF. The CDR3 bases are TGTGCCAGCAGCTTCTCCGGGAGGGCGACAGATACGCAGTATTTT. The full variable domain, completed using reference TRBV7-9 and TRBJ2-3, is DTGVSQNPRHKITKRGQNVTFRCDPISEHNRLYWYRQTLGQGPEFLTYFQNEAQLEKSRLLSDRFSAERPKGSFSTLEIQRTEQGDSAMYLCASSFSGRATDTQYFGPGTRLTVL.

This clone was seen just once. The chain links TRBV4-3 to TRBJ2-2, with a possible D match to TRBD1 (6 bases). The CDR3 runs 17 residues. The V end lost 7 bases, the J end lost 2 bases, and 20 bases lay between the germline ends. CDR1 and CDR2 (germline): LGHNA, YSLEER. CDR3 nucleotide sequence: TGCGCCAGCACCGAGCGAACGACAGGCCTCAACACCGGGGAGCTGTTTTTT. Its protein product is CASTERTTGLNTGELFF.

On this clone: One junction end does not reproduce the germline sequence, and a read error may be involved. The V and J genes are TRBV7-2 and TRBJ2-5; 7 bases are shared with TRBD2. The CDR3 has 14 residues. The V gene's germline CDR1 is SGHTA and CDR2 FQGNSA. CDR3 in amino acids: CASSLGGRAESQYF. As DNA, the CDR3 is TGTGCCAGCAGCTTAGGGGGGAGGGCGGAGAGCCAGTACTTC.

The chain combines TRBV6-4 with TRBJ2-5, with D perhaps matching TRBD2 (6 bases). The V gene's germline CDR1 is MRHNA and CDR2 SNTAGT. Trimming shortened V by 4 bases and J by 5 bases, and 11 bases separated the two germline ends. The CDR3 length is 13 residues. The CDR3 spells CASSANAGETQYF. The CDR3 DNA follows: TGTGCCAGCAGTGCCAATGCGGGGGAGACCCAGTACTTC.

The gene calls are TRBV6-6 and TRBJ1-1; no definite D call. There are 13 residues in the CDR3. Germline assignment: CDR1 MNHNY and CDR2 SVGAGI (reference sequence). V shed 6 bases and J shed 5 bases, with 13 bases lying between them. The CDR3 region is CASSRTKRTEAFF. CDR3 DNA: TGTGCCAGCAGCCGCACGAAGAGAACTGAAGCTTTCTTT.

The chain carries TRBV7-2 and TRBJ2-6; D uncertain. The CDR3 has 15 residues. Trimming stripped 2 bases from V and 2 bases from J, with 7 bases between. CDR1 is SGHTA and CDR2 is FQGNSA in the germline V gene. The CDR3 DNA sequence: TGTGCCAGCAGCTTATCGGCGACTGGGGCCAACGTCCTGACTTTC. The encoded protein is CASSLSATGANVLTF.

The gene calls are TRBV11-2 and TRBJ2-7, with D uncertain. The CDR3 is 16 residues long. Germline V gives CDR1 SGHAT, CDR2 FQNNGV. Trimming took 1 base from V and 3 from J, leaving 16 bases between them. The CDR3 nucleotides are TGTGCCAGCAGCTTAGGATCCGGTTCCTTCCTCTACGAGCAGTACTTC. It codes for CASSLGSGSFLYEQYF.

The chain employs TRBV7-2 and TRBJ2-2; the D gene is possibly TRBD2 (5 bases). Per germline, CDR1 SGHTA and CDR2 FQGNSA. The CDR3 loop spans 14 amino acids. Trimming cost V 2 bases and J 8 bases, with 12 bases left between them. For the CDR3, the DNA is TGTGCCAGCAGCTTATCCGGGGTCGTGGGGGAGCTGTTTTTT. Translation gives CASSLSGVVGELFF.

The genes are TRBV6-5 and TRBJ1-5, with D possibly TRBD1 on 6 matching bases. This CDR3 has 15 amino acids. Germline CDR1 and CDR2: MNHEY and SVGAGI. V lost 0 bases and J lost 7, with 13 bases in between. CDR3 coding DNA: TGTGCCAGCAGTTACTCGTTATCAGGGGAGCAGCCCCAGCATTTT. Amino acid sequence: CASSYSLSGEQPQHF.